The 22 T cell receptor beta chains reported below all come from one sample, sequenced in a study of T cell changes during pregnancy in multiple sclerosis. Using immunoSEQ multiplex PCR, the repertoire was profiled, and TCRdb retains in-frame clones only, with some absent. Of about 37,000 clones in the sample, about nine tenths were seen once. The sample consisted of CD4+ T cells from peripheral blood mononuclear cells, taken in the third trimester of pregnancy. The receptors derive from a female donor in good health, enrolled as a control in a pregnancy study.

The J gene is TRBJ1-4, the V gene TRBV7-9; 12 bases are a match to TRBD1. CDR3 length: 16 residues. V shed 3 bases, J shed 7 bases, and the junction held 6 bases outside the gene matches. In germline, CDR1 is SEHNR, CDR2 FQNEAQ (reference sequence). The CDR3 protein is CASSLPGQGAREKLFF. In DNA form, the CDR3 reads TGTGCCAGCAGCTTGCCGGGACAGGGGGCACGTGAAAAACTGTTTTTT.

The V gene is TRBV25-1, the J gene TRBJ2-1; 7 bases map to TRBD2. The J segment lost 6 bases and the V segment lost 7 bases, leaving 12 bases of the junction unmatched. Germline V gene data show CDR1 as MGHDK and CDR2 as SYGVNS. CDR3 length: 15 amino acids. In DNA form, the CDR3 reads TGTGCCAGCACTCGGGGGGTGGGGACGCGCAATGAGCAGTTCTTC. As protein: CASTRGVGTRNEQFF.

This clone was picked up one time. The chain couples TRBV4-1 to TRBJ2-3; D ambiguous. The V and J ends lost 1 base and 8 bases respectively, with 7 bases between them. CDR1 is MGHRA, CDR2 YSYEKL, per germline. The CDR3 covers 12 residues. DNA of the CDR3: TGCGCCAGCAGCCAAGCGACGGGTACGCAGTATTTT. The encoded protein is CASSQATGTQYF.

In DNA form, the CDR3 reads TGTGCCAGCACCACAAGGGAACTAGCGGGAGGGGGAACCCAAAGGCAGTACTTC. The encoded protein is CASTTRELAGGGTQRQYF. The rearrangement uses TRBV7-8 and TRBJ2-7; 13 nucleotides match TRBD2. The CDR3 spans 18 residues. Germline CDR1 is SGHVS and CDR2 is FQNEAQ. V dropped 7 bases and J dropped 9; count of bases not matched to a gene: 21. The whole variable domain, filled in from reference TRBV7-8 and TRBJ2-7, reads GAGVSQSPRYKVAKRGQDVALRCDPISGHVSLFWYQQALGQGPEFLTYFQNEAQLDKSGLPSDRFFAERPEGSVSTLKIQRTQQEDSAVYLCASTTRELAGGGTQRQYFGPGTRLTVT.

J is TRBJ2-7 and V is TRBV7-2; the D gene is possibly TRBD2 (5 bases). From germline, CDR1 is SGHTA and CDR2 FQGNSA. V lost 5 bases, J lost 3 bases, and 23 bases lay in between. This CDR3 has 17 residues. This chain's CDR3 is CASSPSNWGALIYEQYF. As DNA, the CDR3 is TGTGCCAGCAGCCCCAGTAATTGGGGAGCGTTGATCTACGAGCAGTACTTC.

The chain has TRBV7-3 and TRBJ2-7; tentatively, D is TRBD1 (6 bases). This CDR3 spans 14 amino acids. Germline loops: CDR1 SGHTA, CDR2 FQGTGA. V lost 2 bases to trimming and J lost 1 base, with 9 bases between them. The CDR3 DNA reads TGTGCCAGCAGCTTAGGGGGCGCGTCCTACGAGCAGTACTTC. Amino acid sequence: CASSLGGASYEQYF.

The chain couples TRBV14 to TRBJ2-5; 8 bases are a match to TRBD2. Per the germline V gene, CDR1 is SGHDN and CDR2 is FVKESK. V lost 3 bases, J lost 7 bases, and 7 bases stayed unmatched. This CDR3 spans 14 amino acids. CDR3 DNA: TGTGCCAGCAGCCAGTGGGGGACTAGTGGGACCCAGTACTTC. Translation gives CASSQWGTSGTQYF.

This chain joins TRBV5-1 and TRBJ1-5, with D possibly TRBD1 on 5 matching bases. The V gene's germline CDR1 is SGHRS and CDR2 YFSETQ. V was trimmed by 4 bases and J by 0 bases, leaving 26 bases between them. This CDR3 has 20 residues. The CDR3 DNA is TGCGCCAGCAGCAAAGCGACTCTAGACAGAGACGGGTATAGCAATCAGCCCCAGCATTTT. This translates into CASSKATLDRDGYSNQPQHF.

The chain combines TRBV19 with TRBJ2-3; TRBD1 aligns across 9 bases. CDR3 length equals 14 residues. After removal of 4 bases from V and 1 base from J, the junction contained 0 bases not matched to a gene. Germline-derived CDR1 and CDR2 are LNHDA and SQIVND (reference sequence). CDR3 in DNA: TGTGCCAGTAGTAACAGGGGGCGCACAGATACGCAGTATTTT. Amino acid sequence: CASSNRGRTDTQYF. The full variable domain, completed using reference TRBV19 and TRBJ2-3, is DGGITQSPKYLFRKEGQNVTLSCEQNLNHDAMYWYRQDPGQGLRLIYYSQIVNDFQKGDIAEGYSVSREKKESFPLTVTSAQKNPTAFYLCASSNRGRTDTQYFGPGTRLTVL.

CDR3 loop: CSVTQGLGIQYF. The DNA of the CDR3 is TGCAGCGTCACCCAGGGACTAGGCATTCAGTACTTC. This rearrangement joins TRBV29-1 to TRBJ2-4; 8 positions agree with TRBD2. Germline V gene data show CDR1 as SQVTM and CDR2 as ANQGSEA. V gave up 6 bases and J gave up 9 bases; unmatched junction bases: 7. This CDR3 has 12 amino acids.

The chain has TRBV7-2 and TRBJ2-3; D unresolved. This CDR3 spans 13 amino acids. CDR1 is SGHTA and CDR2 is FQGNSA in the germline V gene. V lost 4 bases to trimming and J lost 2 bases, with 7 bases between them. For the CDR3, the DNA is TGTGCCAGCAGCTCCCTAGACACAGATACGCAGTATTTT. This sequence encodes CASSSLDTDTQYF. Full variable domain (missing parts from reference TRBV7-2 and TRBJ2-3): GAGVSQSPSNKVTEKGKDVELRCDPISGHTALYWYRQSLGQGLEFLIYFQGNSAPDKSGLPSDRFSAERTGGSVSTLTIQRTQQEDSAVYLCASSSLDTDTQYFGPGTRLTVL.

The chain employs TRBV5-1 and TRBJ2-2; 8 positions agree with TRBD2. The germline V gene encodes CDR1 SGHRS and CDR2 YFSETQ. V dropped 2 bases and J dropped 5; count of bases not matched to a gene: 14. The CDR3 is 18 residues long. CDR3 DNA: TGCGCCAGCAGCTTTGGAAGTCCCGGGACTAGTGGAACCGGGGAGCTGTTTTTT. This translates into CASSFGSPGTSGTGELFF.

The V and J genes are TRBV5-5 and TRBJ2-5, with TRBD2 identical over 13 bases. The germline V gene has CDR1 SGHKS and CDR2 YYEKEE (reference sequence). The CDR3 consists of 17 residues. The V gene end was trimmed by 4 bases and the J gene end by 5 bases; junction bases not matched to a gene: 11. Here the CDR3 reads CASSRGWTSGRGETQYF. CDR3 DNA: TGTGCCAGCAGCCGAGGGTGGACTAGCGGGAGAGGCGAGACCCAGTACTTC.

For the CDR3, the DNA is TGCGCCAGTGGTAGCGGGGTGGATGAGCAGTTCTTC. It is translated as CASGSGVDEQFF. The chain couples TRBV4-1 to TRBJ2-1, with 8 nucleotides matching TRBD2. With V trimmed by 9 bases and J by 8 bases, 6 bases remained unmatched. CDR3 length: 12 residues. Germline CDR1 is MGHRA and CDR2 is YSYEKL.

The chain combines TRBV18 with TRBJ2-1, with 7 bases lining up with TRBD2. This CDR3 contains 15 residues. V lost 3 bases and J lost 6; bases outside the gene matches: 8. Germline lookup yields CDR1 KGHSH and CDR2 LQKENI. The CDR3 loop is CASSPGGSPGNEQFF. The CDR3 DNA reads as TGTGCCAGCTCACCTGGCGGGAGCCCGGGCAATGAGCAGTTCTTC.

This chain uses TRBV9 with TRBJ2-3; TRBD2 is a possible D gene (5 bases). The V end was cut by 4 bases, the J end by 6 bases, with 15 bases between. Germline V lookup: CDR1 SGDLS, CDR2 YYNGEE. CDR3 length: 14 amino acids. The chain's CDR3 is CASSPRVARDTQYF. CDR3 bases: TGTGCCAGCAGCCCCCGGGTAGCGCGGGATACGCAGTATTTT.

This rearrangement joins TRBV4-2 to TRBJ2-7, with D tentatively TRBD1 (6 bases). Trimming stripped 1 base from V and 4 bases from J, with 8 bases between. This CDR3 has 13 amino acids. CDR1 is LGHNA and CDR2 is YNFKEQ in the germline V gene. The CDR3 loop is CASSQADSYEQYF. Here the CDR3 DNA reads TGTGCCAGCAGCCAAGCGGACAGTTACGAGCAGTACTTC.

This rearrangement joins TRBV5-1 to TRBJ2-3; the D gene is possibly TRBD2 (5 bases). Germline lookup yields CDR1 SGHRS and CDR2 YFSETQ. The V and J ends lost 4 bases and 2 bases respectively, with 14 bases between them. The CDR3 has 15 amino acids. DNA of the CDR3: TGCGCCAGCAGCCGCTTCGAGGGCCTCACAGATACGCAGTATTTT. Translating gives CASSRFEGLTDTQYF.

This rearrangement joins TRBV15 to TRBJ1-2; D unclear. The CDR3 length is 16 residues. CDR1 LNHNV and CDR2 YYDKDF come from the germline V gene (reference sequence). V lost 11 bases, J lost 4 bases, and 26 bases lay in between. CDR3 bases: TGTGCCGCGGGCGACGCATGGGCTCGCAGACCCTATGGCTACACCTTC. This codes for CAAGDAWARRPYGYTF.

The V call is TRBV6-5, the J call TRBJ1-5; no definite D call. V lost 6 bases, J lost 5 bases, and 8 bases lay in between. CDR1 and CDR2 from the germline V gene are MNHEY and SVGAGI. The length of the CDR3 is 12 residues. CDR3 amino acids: CASSRPDQPQHF. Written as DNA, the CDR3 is TGTGCCAGCAGCCGCCCGGATCAGCCCCAGCATTTT.

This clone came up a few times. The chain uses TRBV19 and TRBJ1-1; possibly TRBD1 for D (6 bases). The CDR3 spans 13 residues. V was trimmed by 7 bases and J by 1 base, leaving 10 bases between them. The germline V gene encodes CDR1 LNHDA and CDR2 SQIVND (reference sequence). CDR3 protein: CASTYRENTEAFF. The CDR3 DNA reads TGTGCCAGTACGTACAGGGAGAACACTGAAGCTTTCTTT.

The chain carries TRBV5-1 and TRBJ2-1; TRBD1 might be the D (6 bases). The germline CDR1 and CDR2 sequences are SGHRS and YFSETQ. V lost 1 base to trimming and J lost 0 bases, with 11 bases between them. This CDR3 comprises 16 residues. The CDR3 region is CASSLSWDISYNEQFF. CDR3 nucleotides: TGCGCCAGCAGCTTGTCATGGGACATCTCCTACAATGAGCAGTTCTTC.